Listed below are T cell receptor beta chains from one sample, sequenced in a study of T cells after yellow fever vaccination. TCRdb fed the 5' RACE reads into MiXCR, producing one record per CDR3 protein. The table lists a few hundred thousand distinct CDR3 sequences, around 6.8% of them singletons. The starting material was PBMCs, obtained about 49 days after the first yellow fever vaccination. These TCRs come from a young man who received the YFV17D yellow fever vaccine. Each CDR3 is given without its conserved first and last residue.

>TRBJ2-3|TRBV5-1|12
ASSFGQVKDTQY
>TRBJ1-6|TRBV7-8|11
ASRDSVGSPLH
>TRBJ2-1|TRBV5-1|13
ASSLVDAGDDEQF
>TRBJ1-1|TRBV19|11
ASSILGDTEAF
>TRBJ1-6|TRBV6-5|11
ASSYGVNSPLH
>TRBJ1-2|TRBV5-4|12
ASSLSGGQDGYT
>TRBJ2-4|TRBV12-3/TRBV12-4|11
ASSTGQGNIQY
>TRBJ2-2|TRBV7-2|13
ASRPRGVGTGELF
>TRBJ1-2|TRBV7-3|13
ASSLGAGSTNGYT
>TRBJ2-6|TRBV12-3/TRBV12-4|10
ASREGANVLT
>TRBJ2-4|TRBV12-3/TRBV12-4|15
ASSLAAGPGTKNIQY
>TRBJ2-7|TRBV4-1|14
ASSQAVRKSSYEQY
>TRBJ1-4|TRBV20-1|12
SATLFTTNEKLF
>TRBJ2-7|TRBV5-1|12
ASSWGQAGNWQY
>TRBJ2-7|TRBV9|13
ASSVGGTPTYEQY
>TRBJ1-5|TRBV5-5|13
ASSLVTGQGQPQH
>TRBJ2-3|TRBV5-1|13
ASALGSRGTDTQY
>TRBJ2-3|TRBV14|16
ASSQDVTSGYNPDTQY
>TRBJ1-4|TRBV12-3/TRBV12-4|15
ASSAGQGIPPNEKLF
>TRBJ2-3|TRBV28|11
ASSDLASDTQY
>TRBJ1-2|TRBV5-1|11
ASSRGTAYGYT
>TRBJ2-1|TRBV7-9|13
ASGPGPLSYNEQF
>TRBJ2-3|TRBV20-1|12
SATRTPITDTQY
>TRBJ2-5|TRBV20-1|14
SVTTGLAGFQETQY
>TRBJ2-1|TRBV15|12
ATSEGLRGDEQF
>TRBJ1-5|TRBV7-2|13
ASSLSWTAHQPQH
>TRBJ2-1|TRBV7-6|11
ASSSGLPNEQF
>TRBJ2-5|TRBV5-6|12
ASRNRGRESTKD
>TRBJ2-1|TRBV7-3|10
ASSQWGGEQF
>TRBJ1-1|TRBV2|12
ASSVGAWGTEAF
>TRBJ2-5|TRBV11-2|13
ASSKGTTVPETQY
>TRBJ2-1|TRBV7-9|11
ASSSRSPNEQF
>TRBJ2-7|TRBV12-3/TRBV12-4|11
ASSPGPPYEQY
>TRBJ2-1|TRBV2|10
ASSRAGDEQF
>TRBJ1-4|TRBV6-1|14
ASSPRTDATNEKLF
>TRBJ2-3|TRBV29-1|11
SVEEENTDTQY
>TRBJ1-5|TRBV9|11
ASGVREHQPQH
>TRBJ2-1|TRBV24-1|18
ATSDSGTGNNQGSYNEQF
>TRBJ2-5|TRBV9|16
ASSVASLAGGLGETQY
>TRBJ1-2|TRBV7-2|9
ASSLIYGYT
>TRBJ2-3|TRBV19|14
ASSILGVSDTDTQY
>TRBJ1-1|TRBV20-1|12
SARVQGGSTEAF
>TRBJ2-5|TRBV5-1|11
ASSPGLAETQY
>TRBJ2-5|TRBV4-2|14
ASSPGGLAGQETQY